Below are 7 T cell receptor beta chains sequenced from a single sample in a study of T cells after yellow fever vaccination (dated by TCRdb to between 2018 and 2021). The label giving this sample's treatment or condition can be read as: live attenuated yellow fever vaccine strain. To prepare the library, 5' RACE was applied. The sequencer was an Illumina HiSeq 2500. TCRdb cleaned the public reads at Q25 with fastp, built clones with MiXCR and kept in-frame beta chains. Each CDR3 protein appears once, grouped with its most common genes and DNA. Within this sample are roughly 62,000 distinct CDR3 sequences, with 7.1% of them counted one time only. The top ten clonotypes cover around 44% of the sample. Sequenced material: CD8+ T cells sorted from PBMCs, taken on the day of the first yellow fever vaccination. The source of these receptors is a man between 18 and 29 years old who received the YFV17D yellow fever vaccine.

This clonotype was seen more than once but under ten times. The J gene is TRBJ2-2, the V gene TRBV5-1; weak D call: TRBD2 (5 bases). Deletions cut 4 bases from V and 2 bases from J, with 12 bases between. The germline V gene encodes CDR1 SGHRS and CDR2 YFSETQ. The CDR3 loop spans 15 amino acids. The CDR3 bases are TGCGCCAGCAGCCCCGGGATCATAAACACCGGGGAGCTGTTTTTT. Residues: CASSPGIINTGELFF.

V gene TRBV5-6 combines with J gene TRBJ1-5; D gene uncertain. The V end was cut by 0 bases, the J end by 1 base, with 8 bases between. Germline CDR1 is SGHDT and CDR2 is YYEEEE. This CDR3 comprises 15 residues. The CDR3 region has the DNA TGTGCCAGCAGCTTGGGATATAGGAGCAATCAGCCCCAGCATTTT. Encoded protein: CASSLGYRSNQPQHF. Supplemented by reference TRBV5-6 and TRBJ1-5, the full variable domain reads DAGVTQSPTHLIKTRGQQVTLRCSPKSGHDTVSWYQQALGQGPQFIFQYYEEEERQRGNFPDRFSGHQFPNYSSELNVNALLLGDSALYLCASSLGYRSNQPQHFGDGTRLSIL.

This clonotype was seen just once. V usage is TRBV29-1 and J usage is TRBJ1-1; D ambiguous. Germline values: CDR1 SQVTM, CDR2 ANQGSEA. V lost 7 bases and J lost 1, with 13 bases in between. The CDR3 has 13 residues. The CDR3 DNA is TGCAGCGCGGCGTGGAATGCGAACACTGAAGCTTTCTTT. Its translation: CSAAWNANTEAFF.

V and J are TRBV13 and TRBJ2-3; 9 bases line up with TRBD2. Germline lookup yields CDR1 PRHDT and CDR2 FYEKMQ (reference sequence). This CDR3 spans 16 amino acids. V shed 4 bases and J 7 bases; nucleotides not matched to a gene: 12. The CDR3 coding sequence is TGTGCCAGCAGCTCCGCGGGGGCGGGGGGGCCAAATACGCAGTATTTT. Protein product: CASSSAGAGGPNTQYF.

Many counts were recorded for this clonotype. This chain uses TRBV6-2 or TRBV6-3 with TRBJ2-5, with D perhaps matching TRBD1 or TRBD2 (5 bases each). V lost 2 bases and J lost 10, with 20 bases in between. The CDR3 covers 15 residues. In germline, CDR1 is MNHEY, CDR2 SVGEGT. The CDR3 sequence: CASSYLDPGATDQYF. The CDR3 DNA sequence: TGTGCCAGCAGTTACCTCGACCCCGGGGCAACGGACCAGTACTTC.

This clonotype was counted at least ten times. The chain employs TRBV7-7 and TRBJ2-7; 7 bases agree with TRBD1. Germline CDR1 and CDR2: SSHAT and FNYEAQ (reference sequence). The CDR3 covers 14 residues. The CDR3 loop is CASSFGTDVYEQYV. The CDR3 nucleotides are TGTGCTAGCAGCTTTGGGACAGATGTTTACGAGCAGTACGTC.

V gene TRBV7-8 combines with J gene TRBJ1-1, with unresolved D. V lost 0 bases to trimming and J lost 1 base, with 6 bases between them. The CDR3 runs 14 residues. Germline CDR1 and CDR2: SGHVS and FQNEAQ. For the CDR3, the DNA is TGTGCCAGCAGCTTAGCCCCCCAGAACACTGAAGCTTTCTTT. Encoded protein: CASSLAPQNTEAFF.